This T cell receptor beta chain is from a study of identical twins. Study results and limitations: Twins shared beta out-of-frame sequences in excess, but this excess was weaker.

The ends were cut back, 1 base at V and 2 bases at J, with 15 bases in the middle. Germline lookup yields CDR1 SQVTM and CDR2 ANQGSEA. The CDR3 is made up of 15 amino acids. A remark on this clonotype: What it binds is not known.

Carrying unique molecular identifiers, the cDNA also gained a universal primer site through template switching. TCRdb re-analysed the 5' RACE reads in MiXCR, keeping a single row per CDR3 protein. The sample shows under 350,000 distinct CDR3 sequences, roughly 9.8% of them seen only once. Donors were all healthy Caucasians. The same sample was also studied in work on yellow fever vaccine responses in identical twins.

The source is a woman under 30 in good health. This chain connects TRBV29-1 to TRBJ2-7; D gene uncertain. Source material: CD8+ T cells sorted from blood. CDR3 in DNA: TGCAGCGTTGAAGGGGTGGCAGGTTCGCCCTACGAGCAGTACTTC. Its protein is CSVEGVAGSPYEQYF.